This T cell receptor (beta chain) was sequenced during a study of cytomegalovirus exposure and HLA in healthy donors. The length of the CDR3 is 16 residues. Trimming pared 7 bases from V and 1 base from J, leaving 16 bases between. The V gene's germline CDR1 is MDHEN and CDR2 SYDVKM. This PCR relied on a set of 60 Vbeta primers and 13 Jbeta primers. The assay was immunoSEQ multiplex PCR, and TCRdb's table has in-frame clones only and misses some. The sample has some 150,000 clones; about 64% are singletons. This clone has more than one count but fewer than ten. The sequenced material came from PBMCs. The chain is built from TRBV28 and TRBJ1-4; D uncertain. The clonotype was recovered from a woman aged 55-69 years in good health and CMV-seropositive. The CDR3 DNA reads TGTGCCAGCACCTTATCCCAGACGGGAACTAATGAAAAACTGTTTTTT. This encodes CASTLSQTGTNEKLFF.